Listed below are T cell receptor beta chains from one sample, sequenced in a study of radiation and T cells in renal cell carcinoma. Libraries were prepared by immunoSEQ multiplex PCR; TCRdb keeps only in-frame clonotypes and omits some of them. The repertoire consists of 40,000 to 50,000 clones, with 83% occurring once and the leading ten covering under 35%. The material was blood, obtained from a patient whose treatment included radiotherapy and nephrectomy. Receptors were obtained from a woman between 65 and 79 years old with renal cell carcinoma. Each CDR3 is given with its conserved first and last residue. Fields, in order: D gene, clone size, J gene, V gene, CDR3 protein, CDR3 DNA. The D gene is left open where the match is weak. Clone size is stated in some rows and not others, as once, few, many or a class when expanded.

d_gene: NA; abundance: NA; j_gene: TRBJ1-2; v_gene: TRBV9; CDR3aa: CASSEQRYGYTF; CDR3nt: TGTGCCAGCAGCGAACAGCGATATGGCTACACCTTC
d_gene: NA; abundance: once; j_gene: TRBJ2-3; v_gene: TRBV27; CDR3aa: CASTRQSTDTQYF; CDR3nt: TGTGCCAGCACTCGACAAAGCACAGATACGCAGTATTTT
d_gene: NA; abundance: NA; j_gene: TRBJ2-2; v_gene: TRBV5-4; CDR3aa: CASSAITGELFF; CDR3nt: TGTGCCAGCAGCGCGATCACCGGGGAGCTGTTTTTT
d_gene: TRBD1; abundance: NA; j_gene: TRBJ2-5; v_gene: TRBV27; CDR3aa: CASSLWTGYQETQYF; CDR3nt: TGTGCCAGCAGTTTATGGACAGGGTATCAAGAGACCCAGTACTTC
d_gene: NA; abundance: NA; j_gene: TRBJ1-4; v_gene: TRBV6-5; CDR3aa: CASSYRGGATNEKLFF; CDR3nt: TGTGCCAGCAGTTACAGGGGGGGGGCAACTAATGAAAAACTGTTTTTT
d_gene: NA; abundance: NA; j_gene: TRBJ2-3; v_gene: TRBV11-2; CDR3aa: CASSLEPSSDTQYF; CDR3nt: TGTGCCAGCAGCTTAGAACCCTCCTCCGATACGCAGTATTTT
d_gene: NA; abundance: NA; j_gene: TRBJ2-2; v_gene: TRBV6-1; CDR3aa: CASSVRPNTGELFF; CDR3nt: TGTGCCAGCAGTGTCCGCCCGAACACCGGGGAGCTGTTTTTT
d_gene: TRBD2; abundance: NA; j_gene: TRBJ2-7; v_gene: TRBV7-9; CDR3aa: CASSSTGTSGGGLRYEQYF; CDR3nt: TGTGCCAGCAGCTCAACCGGGACTAGCGGGGGGGGCCTCAGGTACGAGCAGTACTTC
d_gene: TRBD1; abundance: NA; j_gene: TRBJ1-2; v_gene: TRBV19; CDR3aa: CASRIMDRENYGYTF; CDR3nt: TGTGCCAGTAGGATAATGGACAGGGAGAACTATGGCTACACCTTC
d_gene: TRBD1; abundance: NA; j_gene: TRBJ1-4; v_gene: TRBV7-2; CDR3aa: CASSSGRTGGVKLFF; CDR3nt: TGTGCCAGCAGCTCAGGAAGGACAGGGGGAGTAAAACTGTTTTTT
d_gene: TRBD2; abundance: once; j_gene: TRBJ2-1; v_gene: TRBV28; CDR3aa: CASSNSFVGTRTFF; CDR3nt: TGTGCCAGCAGTAACTCCTTTGTCGGGACTAGGACATTCTTC
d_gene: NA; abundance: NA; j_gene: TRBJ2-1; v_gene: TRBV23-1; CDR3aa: CASMGDEQFF; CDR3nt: TGCGCCAGCATGGGGGATGAGCAGTTCTTC
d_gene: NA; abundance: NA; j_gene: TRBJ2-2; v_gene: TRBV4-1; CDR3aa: CASSLLPLGGDTGELFF; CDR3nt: TGCGCCAGCAGCCTTCTACCGTTGGGGGGTGACACCGGGGAGCTGTTTTTT
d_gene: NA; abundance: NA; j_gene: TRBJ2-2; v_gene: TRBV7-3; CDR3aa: CASSRDRRNTGELFF; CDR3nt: TGTGCCAGCAGCAGAGACAGGCGAAACACCGGGGAGCTGTTTTTT
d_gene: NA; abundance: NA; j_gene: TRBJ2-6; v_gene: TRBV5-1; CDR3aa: CASSRVGGSGANVLTF; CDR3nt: TGCGCCAGCAGCCGTGTCGGGGGCTCTGGGGCCAACGTCCTGACTTTC
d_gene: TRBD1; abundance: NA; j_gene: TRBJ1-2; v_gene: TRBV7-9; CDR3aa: CASSYRGDLPNYGYTF; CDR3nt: TGTGCCAGCAGTTACAGGGGTGACCTCCCTAACTATGGCTACACCTTC
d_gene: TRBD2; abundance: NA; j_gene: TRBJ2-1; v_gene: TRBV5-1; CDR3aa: CASSLELAGYNEQFF; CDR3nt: TGCGCCAGCAGCTTGGAGCTAGCGGGGTACAATGAGCAGTTCTTC
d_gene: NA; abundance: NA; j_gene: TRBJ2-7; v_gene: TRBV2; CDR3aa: CASNDGPLATYEQYF; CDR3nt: TGTGCCAGCAACGATGGACCCTTGGCTACCTACGAGCAGTACTTC
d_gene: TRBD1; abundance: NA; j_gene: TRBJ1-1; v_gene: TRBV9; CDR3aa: CASSVGIGQGQGTEAFF; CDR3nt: TGTGCCAGCAGCGTAGGGATCGGACAGGGGCAGGGAACTGAAGCTTTCTTT
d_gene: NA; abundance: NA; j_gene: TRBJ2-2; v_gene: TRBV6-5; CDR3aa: CASFPTGAATGELFF; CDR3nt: TGTGCCTCCTTTCCCACGGGGGCGGCCACCGGGGAGCTGTTTTTT
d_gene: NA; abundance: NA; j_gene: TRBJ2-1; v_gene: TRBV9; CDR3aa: CASSTWGSYNEQFF; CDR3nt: TGTGCCAGCAGCACCTGGGGTTCCTACAATGAGCAGTTCTTC
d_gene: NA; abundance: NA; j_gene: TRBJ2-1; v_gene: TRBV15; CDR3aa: CATSRDREPYNEQFF; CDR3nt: TGTGCCACCAGCAGAGACAGGGAACCTTACAATGAGCAGTTCTTC
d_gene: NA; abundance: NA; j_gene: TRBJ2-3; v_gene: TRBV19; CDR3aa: CASTNIVGADTDTQYF; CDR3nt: TGTGCCAGTACCAACATAGTAGGCGCGGACACAGATACGCAGTATTTT
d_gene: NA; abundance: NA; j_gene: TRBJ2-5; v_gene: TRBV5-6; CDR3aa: CASIREGQETQYF; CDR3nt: TGTGCCAGCATCAGAGAGGGCCAAGAGACCCAGTACTTC
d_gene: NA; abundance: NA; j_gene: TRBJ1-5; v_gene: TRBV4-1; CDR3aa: CASSQATGPNQPQHF; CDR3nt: TGCGCCAGCAGCCAAGCAACAGGGCCTAATCAGCCCCAGCATTTT
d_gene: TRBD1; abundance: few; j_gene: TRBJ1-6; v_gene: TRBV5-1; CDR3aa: CASSTGNDSPLHF; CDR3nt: TGCGCCAGCTCGACAGGGAATGATTCACCCCTCCACTTT
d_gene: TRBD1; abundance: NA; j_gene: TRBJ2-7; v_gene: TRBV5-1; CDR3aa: CASSSTGNYEQYF; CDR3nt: TGCGCCAGCAGCTCGACAGGGAACTACGAGCAGTACTTC
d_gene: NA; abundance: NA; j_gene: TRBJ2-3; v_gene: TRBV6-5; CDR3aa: CASKRGTSTDTQYF; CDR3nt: TGTGCCAGCAAAAGGGGGACAAGCACAGATACGCAGTATTTT
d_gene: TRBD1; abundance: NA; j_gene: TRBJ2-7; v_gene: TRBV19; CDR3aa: CASMEQGSYEQYF; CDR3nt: TGTGCCAGTATGGAACAGGGGTCCTACGAGCAGTACTTC
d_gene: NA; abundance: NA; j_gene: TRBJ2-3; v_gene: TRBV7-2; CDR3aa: CASSSQGPPRVTDTQYF; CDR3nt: TGTGCCAGCAGCTCCCAGGGTCCGCCTAGGGTCACAGATACGCAGTATTTT
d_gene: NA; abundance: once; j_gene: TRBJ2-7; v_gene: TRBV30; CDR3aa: CAWSRGLYEQYF; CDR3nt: TGTGCCTGGAGCAGGGGCCTGTACGAGCAGTACTTC
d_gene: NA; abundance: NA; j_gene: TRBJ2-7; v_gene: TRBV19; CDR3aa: CASSVSQSSYEQYF; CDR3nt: TGTGCCAGTAGTGTCTCACAGAGCTCCTACGAGCAGTACTTC
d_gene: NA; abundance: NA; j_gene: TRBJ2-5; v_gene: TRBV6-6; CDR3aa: CASSNGQNRQETQYF; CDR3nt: TGTGCCAGCAGTAACGGACAGAACCGTCAAGAGACCCAGTACTTC
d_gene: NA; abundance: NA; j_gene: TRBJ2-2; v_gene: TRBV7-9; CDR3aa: CASSLGGNAGELFF; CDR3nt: TGTGCCAGCAGCTTAGGCGGGAACGCCGGGGAGCTGTTTTTT
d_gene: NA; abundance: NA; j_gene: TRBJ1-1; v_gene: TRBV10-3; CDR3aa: CAISPARVKTEAFF; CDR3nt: TGTGCCATCTCCCCGGCCCGGGTCAAAACTGAAGCTTTCTTT